The present entry profiles one T cell receptor beta chain with its context. Its matching antigen is unknown. Each CDR3 protein gets one entry after TCRdb re-called the 5' RACE reads with MiXCR. The sample consists of about 720,000 distinct CDR3 sequences, more than 6.5% of them appearing once. This record belongs to a study of identical twins. The CDR3 length is 15 residues. Germline V gene lookup returns CDR1 MNHNS and CDR2 SASEGT. V was clipped by 2 bases and J by 6 bases; unmatched bases: 8. General study results and limits: Those out-of-frame alpha sequences shared by twins showed an excess of low generation probability. Models predicted too little out-of-frame TCR alpha sharing in monozygotic twins.

This sample also belongs to another study, concerning yellow fever vaccine responses in identical twins.

The sample consisted of PBMCs. The chain carries TRBV6-1 and TRBJ1-1; 8 bases agree with TRBD1. This receptor was obtained from a woman under 30 in good health. The CDR3 here is CASSESVRGLSEAFF. The CDR3 DNA reads as TGTGCCAGCAGTGAATCCGTCAGGGGGCTCTCTGAAGCTTTCTTT.